Here is one T cell receptor beta chain with its context. The germline V gene has CDR1 SGHRS and CDR2 YFSETQ. This CDR3 has 16 amino acids. The V end was cut by 0 bases, the J end by 8 bases, with 17 bases between. Sequenced by immunoSEQ multiplex PCR; TCRdb stores in-frame clones only, minus some. This table has 110,000 to 150,000 clones, roughly 88% appearing once. This sample was included in a study of T cell responses to AZD1222 COVID-19 vaccine. This TCR came from an adult in good health. Sample: peripheral blood, taken on day 0 of AZD1222 vaccination. The J gene is TRBJ1-4, the V gene TRBV5-1; D is possibly TRBD1 (6 bases). CDR3: CASSLALAQGGEKLFF. The CDR3 DNA reads TGCGCCAGCAGCTTGGCTCTCGCTCAAGGGGGAGAAAAACTGTTTTTT.